Given below is one T cell receptor beta chain in context. Its target is not known. The sample is drawn from a study of cytomegalovirus exposure and HLA in healthy donors. The germline gives CDR1 SGHRS, CDR2 YFSETQ. The CDR3 runs 16 residues. Trimming removed 1 base at V and 5 bases at J, with 19 bases between. Study-level findings and limits: In a later analysis, specific HLA alleles were associated with over 15,000 TCR beta sequences at a 0.05 false discovery rate.

The PCR ran on 60 Vbeta and 13 Jbeta primers. Generated by immunoSEQ multiplex PCR, the TCRdb table keeps only in-frame clones and is missing some. The data show about 170,000 clones, roughly 80% seen once. This receptor was taken from a female donor in good health and CMV-seronegative. The sequenced sample consisted of PBMCs. The rearrangement uses TRBV5-1 and TRBJ2-7; maybe TRBD2 (6 bases). CDR3 in amino acids: CASSLSGGGLEHEQYF. In DNA form, the CDR3 reads TGCGCCAGCAGCTTGTCAGGTGGGGGGTTGGAACACGAGCAGTACTTC.